These 22 T cell receptor beta chains share one sample of origin, sequenced in a study of CD8 T cells in Susac syndrome. Random hexamers were used to reverse transcribe the RNA input (roughly 0.5 to 1 ug). TCRdb re-called the immunoSEQ multiplex PCR reads through MiXCR, storing one row per CDR3 protein. This sample has roughly 120,000 distinct CDR3 sequences, with more than 85% found just once. Sequencing input: CD4+ T cells from PBMCs. The origin of the receptors is a human donor with multiple sclerosis.

The CDR3 region is CATSDRVATDTQYF. The CDR3 bases are TGTGCCACCAGTGACAGGGTGGCCACAGATACGCAGTATTTT. The chain recombines TRBV24-1 with TRBJ2-3, with D perhaps TRBD1 (5 bases). Deletions cut 4 bases from V and 2 bases from J, with 9 bases between. Germline CDR1 reads KGHDR; CDR2 reads SFDVKD. This CDR3 spans 14 amino acids.

The V and J genes are TRBV20-1 and TRBJ2-1; 7 bases are a match to TRBD2. The germline gives CDR1 DFQATT, CDR2 SNEGSKA (reference sequence). CDR3 length: 14 amino acids. V lost 5 bases to trimming and J lost 3 bases; unmatched junction nucleotides: 7. CDR3 loop: CSALFPGGYNEQFF. In DNA, the CDR3 is TGCAGTGCTCTATTCCCGGGGGGCTACAATGAGCAGTTCTTC.

The J gene is TRBJ1-2, the V gene TRBV3-1; TRBD1 matches 11 bases. The CDR3 spans 14 residues. J lost 9 bases, V lost 0 bases, and 3 bases had no gene match. CDR1 is LGHDT and CDR2 is YNNKEL in the germline V gene (reference sequence). CDR3 protein: CASSQDGQGASYTF. The CDR3 region has the DNA TGTGCCAGCAGCCAAGACGGACAGGGGGCGAGCTACACCTTC. Full variable domain (rest looked up from reference TRBV3-1 and TRBJ1-2): DTAVSQTPKYLVTQMGNDKSIKCEQNLGHDTMYWYKQDSKKFLKIMFSYNNKELIINETVPNRFSPKSPDKAHLNLHINSLELGDSAVYFCASSQDGQGASYTFGSGTRLTVV.

The chain couples TRBV28 to TRBJ2-7, with D possibly being TRBD1 (6 bases). Germline V CDR1 and CDR2: MDHEN, SYDVKM. The CDR3 is 14 residues long. Trimming left V 10 bases short and J 7 bases short, with 23 bases between. CDR3 loop: CATTPTGPRGEQYF. Written as DNA, the CDR3 is TGTGCCACAACACCGACAGGCCCAAGGGGAGAGCAGTACTTC.

The chain links TRBV20-1 to TRBJ1-2, with 9 positions matching TRBD1. J gave up 2 bases and V 2 bases, and 3 bases lay outside the gene matches. The CDR3 runs 14 residues. Germline V CDR1 and CDR2: DFQATT, SNEGSKA (reference sequence). As DNA, the CDR3 is TGCAGTGCTAGACCGACAGGGGGGAACTATGGCTACACCTTC. The encoded protein is CSARPTGGNYGYTF.

The rearrangement uses TRBV28 and TRBJ2-3, with 8 bases identical to TRBD2. V shed 3 bases, J shed 4 bases, and the junction held 12 bases outside the gene matches. CDR3 length: 17 amino acids. CDR1 and CDR2 from the germline V gene are MDHEN and SYDVKM. In DNA form, the CDR3 reads TGTGCCAGCAGTTTTGGTACTCGGCGGGGGGACGCAGATACGCAGTATTTT. It specifies CASSFGTRRGDADTQYF.

The chain has TRBV20-1 and TRBJ2-3; 10 positions match TRBD1. CDR3 length: 13 amino acids. The J segment lost 4 bases and the V segment lost 6 bases, leaving 4 bases of the junction unmatched. Germline CDR1 is DFQATT and CDR2 is SNEGSKA (reference sequence). The CDR3 sequence is CSAKTGGADTQYF. The CDR3 DNA is TGCAGTGCCAAGACAGGGGGCGCAGATACGCAGTATTTT.

In regard to this clonotype: Sequence at one end of the junction differs from germline and may be a read error. The V call is TRBV29-1, the J call TRBJ1-2; TRBD1 might be the D (5 bases). Per the germline V gene, CDR1 is SQVTM and CDR2 is ANQGSEA. The CDR3 is made up of 11 amino acids. The CDR3, as DNA: TGCAGCGTTGAGAGGGGCTATGGCCACACCTTC. This gives the protein CSVERGYGHTF.

This chain links TRBV6-2 or TRBV6-3 with TRBJ2-3; 9 bases are shared with TRBD2. After removal of 0 bases from V and 3 bases from J, the junction contained 7 bases not matched to a gene. The CDR3 length is 17 residues. Germline lookup yields CDR1 MNHEY and CDR2 SVGEGT. The CDR3 loop reads CASSYSKRGAGTDTQYF. For the CDR3, the DNA is TGTGCCAGCAGTTACTCGAAGCGGGGGGCCGGGACAGATACGCAGTATTTT.

This clonotype was observed a few times. The genes are TRBV7-2 and TRBJ1-2; no reliable D call. Germline assignment: CDR1 SGHTA and CDR2 FQGNSA. The CDR3 is made up of 12 amino acids. V was trimmed by 8 bases and J by 0 bases, leaving 7 bases between them. This chain's CDR3 is CASSPPNYGYTF. CDR3 sequence (DNA): TGTGCCAGCTCCCCACCTAACTATGGCTACACCTTC.

V usage is TRBV6-4 and J usage is TRBJ1-1, with D unresolved. The length of the CDR3 is 13 residues. The germline V gene has CDR1 MRHNA and CDR2 SNTAGT. Trimming stripped 5 bases from V and 0 bases from J, with 7 bases between. CDR3 coding DNA: TGTGCCAGCAGTCGGCAGTTGAACACTGAAGCTTTCTTT. It specifies CASSRQLNTEAFF.

The rearrangement uses TRBV24-1 and TRBJ1-5; D uncertain. The germline V gene encodes CDR1 KGHDR and CDR2 SFDVKD. This CDR3 is 14 amino acids long. V was shortened by 2 bases and J by 0 bases, with 4 bases between the two germline ends. The CDR3 here is CATSDSFSNQPQHF. The CDR3 DNA follows: TGTGCCACCAGTGATTCATTTAGCAATCAGCCCCAGCATTTT.

V is TRBV7-3 and J is TRBJ1-2; no definite D call. This CDR3 region has 14 residues. The germline gives CDR1 SGHTA, CDR2 FQGTGA. V was clipped by 3 bases and J by 8 bases, with 16 bases between them. The CDR3 reads CASSFGDTDGGYTF. The CDR3 nucleotides read TGTGCCAGCAGCTTCGGCGACACTGATGGCGGCTACACCTTC.

This chain links TRBV6-2 or TRBV6-3 with TRBJ2-5; D is uncertain. Looked up from germline, CDR1 is MNHEY and CDR2 is SVGEGT. The V end was cut by 6 bases, the J end by 3 bases, with 8 bases between. The CDR3 consists of 12 residues. The CDR3 is CASSHKKETQYF. The CDR3 nucleotides are TGTGCCAGCAGCCACAAGAAAGAGACCCAGTACTTC.

CDR3 in amino acids: CSARGGTGGLGSPSSPLHF. The CDR3 DNA is TGCAGTGCTAGAGGAGGGACAGGGGGACTGGGGAGTCCCAGTTCACCCCTCCACTTT. The rearrangement uses TRBV20-1 and TRBJ1-6; TRBD1 matches 11 bases. CDR1 and CDR2 (germline): DFQATT, SNEGSKA (reference sequence). V lost 1 base and J lost 9; bases outside the gene matches: 17. This CDR3 region has 19 residues.

The chain combines TRBV20-1 with TRBJ2-5; 8 bases line up with TRBD2. After removal of 6 bases from V and 5 bases from J, the junction contained 8 bases not matched to a gene. This CDR3 spans 13 amino acids. Germline CDR1 is DFQATT and CDR2 is SNEGSKA (reference sequence). The CDR3 sequence: CSAPPSGSETQYF. CDR3 DNA: TGCAGTGCCCCCCCGAGCGGGAGCGAGACCCAGTACTTC.

The chain couples TRBV3-1 to TRBJ1-5; a possible D gene is TRBD1 (6 bases). V lost 0 bases and J 0 bases, leaving 18 bases between the germline ends. Germline assignment: CDR1 LGHDT and CDR2 YNNKEL (reference sequence). CDR3 length equals 19 residues. The chain's CDR3 is CASSQDESVCRGSNQPQHF. CDR3 DNA: TGTGCCAGCAGCCAAGATGAGAGTGTCTGCAGGGGTAGCAATCAGCCCCAGCATTTT.

This clonotype was recorded once. The V call is TRBV6-6, the J call TRBJ2-2, with D hard to call. This CDR3 contains 13 residues. The germline V and J ends were trimmed by 7 bases and 6 bases, with 12 bases remaining between them. Looked up from germline, CDR1 is MNHNY and CDR2 is SVGAGI (reference sequence). CDR3 in DNA: TGTGCCAGCATAGAAATCGAGTCCGGGGAGCTGTTTTTT. Translating gives CASIEIESGELFF.

The rearrangement uses TRBV11-2 and TRBJ2-5; 11 bases fit TRBD1. V shed 10 bases and J 4 bases; nucleotides not matched to a gene: 17. The CDR3 runs to 17 residues. Germline V gene lookup returns CDR1 SGHAT and CDR2 FQNNGV. The CDR3 DNA follows: TGTGCCACCCGGCGGACAGGGGGCTTCTTAGTGGGAGAGACCCAGTACTTC. Its protein product is CATRRTGGFLVGETQYF.

This clonotype was detected only once. The chain carries TRBV5-1 and TRBJ2-7; no definite D call. Germline assignment: CDR1 SGHRS and CDR2 YFSETQ. This CDR3 has 14 amino acids. Trimming stripped 0 bases from V and 1 base from J, with 8 bases between. The CDR3, as DNA: TGCGCCAGCAGCTTGGTTCGTGGATCCTACGAGCAGTACTTC. This translates into CASSLVRGSYEQYF. The full variable domain, its missing parts supplied by reference TRBV5-1 and TRBJ2-7, is KAGVTQTPRYLIKTRGQQVTLSCSPISGHRSVSWYQQTPGQGLQFLFEYFSETQRNKGNFPGRFSGRQFSNSRSEMNVSTLELGDSALYLCASSLVRGSYEQYFGPGTRLTVT.

The count of this clonotype is one. The V and J genes are TRBV15 and TRBJ2-7, with 8 bases matching TRBD1. The CDR3 has 15 residues. Germline-derived CDR1 and CDR2 are LNHNV and YYDKDF (reference sequence). With V trimmed by 0 bases and J by 3 bases, 4 bases remained unmatched. CDR3 amino acids: CATSRDLDRGYEQYF. The CDR3 DNA reads TGTGCCACCAGCAGAGATCTCGACAGGGGCTACGAGCAGTACTTC.

The chain links TRBV30 to TRBJ1-2; 7 bases line up with TRBD1. CDR1 is GTSNPN, CDR2 SVGIG, per germline (reference sequence). The CDR3 sequence is 15 residues long. After removal of 1 base from V and 0 bases from J, the junction contained 5 bases not matched to a gene. CDR3 protein: CAWSADRATNYGYTF. As DNA, the CDR3 is TGTGCCTGGAGTGCCGACAGGGCTACTAACTATGGCTACACCTTC.